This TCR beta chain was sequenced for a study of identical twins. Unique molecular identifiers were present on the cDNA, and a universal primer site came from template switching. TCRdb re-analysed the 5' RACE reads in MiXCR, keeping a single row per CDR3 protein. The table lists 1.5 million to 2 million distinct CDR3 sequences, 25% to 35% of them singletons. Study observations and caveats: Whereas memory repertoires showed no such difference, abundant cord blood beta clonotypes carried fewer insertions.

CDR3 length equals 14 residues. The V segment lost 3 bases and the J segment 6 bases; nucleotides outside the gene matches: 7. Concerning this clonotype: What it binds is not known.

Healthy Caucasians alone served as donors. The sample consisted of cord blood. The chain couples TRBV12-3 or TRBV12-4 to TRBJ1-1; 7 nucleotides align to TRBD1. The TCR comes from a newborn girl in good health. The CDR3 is CASSFGTVTPEAFF. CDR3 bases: TGTGCCAGCAGTTTCGGGACAGTAACTCCTGAAGCTTTCTTT.